The rows below give T cell receptor beta chains drawn from one sample of a study of control samples from healthy donors and cancer patients. Assay used: immunoSEQ multiplex PCR; TCRdb lists only in-frame clones, some missing. The sample carries about 130,000 clones, 75% to 95% recorded once. The sequenced sample consisted of blood. The source of these receptors is a man between 18 and 35 years old in good health. Each CDR3 is given with its conserved first and last residue. The D gene is left open where the match is weak. Clone size is stated in some rows and not others, as once, few, many or a class when expanded.

d_call,j_call,clone_size,cdr3_length,v_call,cdr3_nt,cdr3_aa
NA,TRBJ1-5,NA,13,TRBV27,TGTGCCAGCTCCCCCTCCTCGGGGCGGCCCCAGCATTTT,CASSPSSGRPQHF
NA,TRBJ1-2,NA,12,TRBV5-1,TGCGCCAGCAGCTCCACAGGTTATGGCTACACCTTC,CASSSTGYGYTF
NA,TRBJ1-1,once,15,TRBV7-2,TGTGCCAGCAGCTTAGCGGATTCCCCTTACACTGAAGCTTTCTTT,CASSLADSPYTEAFF
NA,TRBJ2-5,NA,13,TRBV2,TGTGCCAGCAGAAAACAGGGACAAGAGACCCAGTACTTC,CASRKQGQETQYF
NA,TRBJ1-3,NA,17,TRBV11-2,TGTGCCAGCAGCCGTAACCCTAGCAGGGGCTCCGGAAACACCATATATTTT,CASSRNPSRGSGNTIYF
TRBD1,TRBJ1-2,NA,15,TRBV4-1,TGCGCCAGCAGCCAAGGACAGGGGGATAGTTATGGCTACACCTTC,CASSQGQGDSYGYTF
NA,TRBJ2-4,NA,13,TRBV7-2,TGTGCCAGCAGACCCCAGGGTCTAGACATTCAGTACTTC,CASRPQGLDIQYF
NA,TRBJ1-3,NA,15,TRBV15,TGTGCCACCAGCAGAGATGGGGTAGGAGAGAACACCATATATTTT,CATSRDGVGENTIYF
TRBD1,TRBJ1-2,NA,14,TRBV9,TGTGCCAGCAGCCCCCTAGGACAGGAGTATGGCTACACCTTC,CASSPLGQEYGYTF
NA,TRBJ1-4,NA,17,TRBV12-5,TGTGCTAGTGGTTTGGGATTCATGGGACGCTTTAATGAAAAACTGTTTTTT,CASGLGFMGRFNEKLFF
NA,TRBJ1-1,NA,12,TRBV10-3,TGTGCCATCAGGGCGAGGAACACTGAAGCTTTCTTT,CAIRARNTEAFF